A single sample is the source of the 21 T cell receptor beta chains below, sequenced in a study of identical twins. TCRdb fed the 5' RACE reads into MiXCR, producing one record per CDR3 protein. The sample carries nearly 650,000 distinct CDR3 sequences, around 7.5% recorded once. These data also featured in a second study, about yellow fever vaccine responses in identical twins.

The sequenced sample was PBMCs. The source is a woman between 18 and 29 years old in good health.

This clonotype has a count of ten or more. The V gene is TRBV7-2, the J gene TRBJ1-5; TRBD1 matches at 10 bases. The CDR3 has 15 amino acids. The germline V gene encodes CDR1 SGHTA and CDR2 FQGNSA. V lost 3 bases to trimming and J lost 7 bases; unmatched junction nucleotides: 6. The CDR3 nucleotides read TGTGCCAGCAGCTTTCAGACAGGGGGCTCCCAGCCCCAGCATTTT. This encodes CASSFQTGGSQPQHF. Full variable domain (outside the CDR3, taken from reference TRBV7-2 and TRBJ1-5): GAGVSQSPSNKVTEKGKDVELRCDPISGHTALYWYRQSLGQGLEFLIYFQGNSAPDKSGLPSDRFSAERTGGSVSTLTIQRTQQEDSAVYLCASSFQTGGSQPQHFGDGTRLSIL.

This chain joins TRBV11-2 and TRBJ1-3; 9 nucleotides agree with TRBD1. V gave up 5 bases and J gave up 7 bases; unmatched junction bases: 9. This CDR3 comprises 15 residues. Germline assignment: CDR1 SGHAT and CDR2 FQNNGV. This chain's CDR3 is CASSIAGTGWNTIYF. CDR3 coding DNA: TGTGCCAGCAGCATCGCCGGGACAGGGTGGAACACCATATATTTT. Looking up the rest from reference TRBV11-2 and TRBJ1-3 gives the full variable domain: EAGVAQSPRYKIIEKRQSVAFWCNPISGHATLYWYQQILGQGPKLLIQFQNNGVVDDSQLPKDRFSAERLKGVDSTLKIQPAKLEDSAVYLCASSIAGTGWNTIYFGEGSWLTVV.

V and J are TRBV29-1 and TRBJ2-5; D is possibly TRBD1 (5 bases). Germline V gene data show CDR1 as SQVTM and CDR2 as ANQGSEA. The CDR3 is 16 residues long. V was clipped by 1 base and J by 5 bases, with 20 bases between them. The CDR3 nucleotides read TGCAGCGTTGAAGTTGGAGTCAGCACAGGTTTTGAGACCCAGTACTTC. This translates into CSVEVGVSTGFETQYF.

The genes are TRBV29-1 and TRBJ2-5, with 10 bases identical to TRBD2. V was clipped by 4 bases and J by 4 bases; unmatched bases: 9. The CDR3 covers 15 residues. Germline lookup yields CDR1 SQVTM and CDR2 ANQGSEA. The CDR3 DNA follows: TGCAGCGTTGTTGGTTCTAGCGGGGGCGCAGAGACCCAGTACTTC. Translating it yields CSVVGSSGGAETQYF.

In this sample, this clonotype turned up a few times. The chain carries TRBV29-1 and TRBJ2-5; 7 bases match TRBD1. Germline V gene data show CDR1 as SQVTM and CDR2 as ANQGSEA. The ends lost 6 bases at V and 5 bases at J; junction bases unmatched: 12. The CDR3 loop spans 14 amino acids. CDR3 region: CSVGPTGILETQYF. CDR3 DNA sequence: TGCAGCGTCGGACCGACAGGGATTTTGGAGACCCAGTACTTC.

This clonotype was seen a handful of times. The chain employs TRBV5-1 and TRBJ2-5; D is undetermined. CDR1 is SGHRS and CDR2 is YFSETQ in the germline V gene. Trimming shortened V by 3 bases and J by 2 bases, and 14 bases separated the two germline ends. The CDR3 consists of 15 residues. CDR3 bases: TGCGCCAGCAGCTCCAAGGACCCCGGACAAGAGACCCAGTACTTC. It translates to CASSSKDPGQETQYF.

This clonotype was observed a handful of times. CDR3 region: CASSHSFGQVYNEQFF. The CDR3, as DNA: TGCGCCAGCAGCCATTCCTTTGGACAGGTTTACAATGAGCAGTTCTTC. V is TRBV4-1 and J is TRBJ2-1; TRBD1 matches at 7 bases. The V gene end was trimmed by 3 bases and the J gene end by 4 bases; junction bases not matched to a gene: 9. The CDR3 is 16 amino acids. In germline, CDR1 is MGHRA, CDR2 YSYEKL.

This clonotype has only a few counts. The J gene is TRBJ1-5, the V gene TRBV6-1, with a tentative D call TRBD1 (5 bases). The germline CDR1 and CDR2 sequences are MNHNS and SASEGT. Deletions cut 6 bases from V and 3 bases from J, with 12 bases between. The CDR3 totals 14 residues. CDR3 sequence: CASRLGLFNQPQHF. Here the CDR3 DNA reads TGTGCCAGCAGGCTGGGACTATTCAATCAGCCCCAGCATTTT.

This clonotype occurred many times. The V and J genes are TRBV4-1 and TRBJ2-1, with 8 bases fitting TRBD1. V lost 6 bases, J lost 0 bases, and 4 bases stayed unmatched. CDR3 size: 15 residues. Germline V CDR1 and CDR2: MGHRA, YSYEKL. The CDR3 nucleotides read TGCGCCAGCAGGGCGGACAGGGCCTCCTACAATGAGCAGTTCTTC. Its protein is CASRADRASYNEQFF.

The sample holds many counts of this clonotype. The CDR3 DNA is TGCGCCAGCAGCCTAGGACAGGGGGAGAACGAGCAGTACGTC. Translating gives CASSLGQGENEQYV. The gene calls are TRBV5-1 and TRBJ2-7; TRBD1 matches 10 bases. V trimming: 4 bases; J trimming: 5 bases; junction bases outside the gene matches: 6. This CDR3 region has 14 residues. Germline V gene sequence: CDR1 SGHRS, CDR2 YFSETQ.

The chain joins TRBV20-1 to TRBJ2-1; TRBD2 agrees at 8 bases. From germline, CDR1 is DFQATT and CDR2 SNEGSKA (reference sequence). Trimming removed 3 bases from V and 0 bases from J; junction bases left unmatched: 16. The CDR3 contains 19 residues. CDR3 nucleotide sequence: TGCAGTGCTAGCCACCCCCTAGGCGGGGGGTTAAACTCCTACAATGAGCAGTTCTTC. This codes for CSASHPLGGGLNSYNEQFF.

This clonotype showed up many times. This rearrangement joins TRBV20-1 to TRBJ2-1; TRBD2 agrees at 9 bases. The CDR3 consists of 15 residues. CDR1 DFQATT and CDR2 SNEGSKA come from the germline V gene (reference sequence). V lost 6 bases, J lost 0 bases, and 6 bases stayed unmatched. CDR3 nucleotides: TGCAGTGCCCCCCTAGCGGGGCGCTCCTACAATGAGCAGTTCTTC. Translating it yields CSAPLAGRSYNEQFF.

The chain joins TRBV6-4 to TRBJ2-1; TRBD2 is a possible D gene (5 bases). Germline CDR1 reads MRHNA; CDR2 reads SNTAGT. Trimming shortened V by 1 base and J by 10 bases, and 14 bases separated the two germline ends. There are 14 residues in the CDR3. The CDR3 here is CASSDLLGSVEQFF. The CDR3 DNA reads TGTGCCAGCAGTGACTTACTAGGTTCTGTGGAGCAGTTCTTC.

V gene TRBV7-8 combines with J gene TRBJ2-3, with 7 bases that match TRBD1. This CDR3 contains 16 residues. The ends lost 3 bases at V and 2 bases at J; junction bases unmatched: 8. CDR1 is SGHVS, CDR2 FQNEAQ, per germline. CDR3 sequence reads: CASSFLDRTPTDTQYF. CDR3 sequence (DNA): TGTGCCAGCAGCTTTCTGGACAGGACTCCCACAGATACGCAGTATTTT.

This clonotype was seen many times. The J gene is TRBJ2-2, the V gene TRBV5-8; no clear D gene. V shed 0 bases and J shed 1 base, with 10 bases lying between them. The V gene's germline CDR1 is SGHTS and CDR2 YDEGEE. The CDR3 contains 16 residues. CDR3 in DNA: TGTGCCAGCAGCTTGGGGCTAGTGAGGAACACCGGGGAGCTGTTTTTT. This codes for CASSLGLVRNTGELFF.

This clonotype was observed a handful of times. The chain is built from TRBV7-2 and TRBJ2-2; D may be TRBD1 (5 bases). Germline V gene sequence: CDR1 SGHTA, CDR2 FQGNSA. The germline V and J ends were trimmed by 6 bases and 4 bases, with 9 bases remaining between them. The CDR3 length is 13 residues. The CDR3 reads CASRPQGTGELFF. The CDR3 DNA reads as TGTGCCAGCAGACCCCAGGGCACCGGGGAGCTGTTTTTT.

V is TRBV5-1 and J is TRBJ2-3, with D perhaps matching TRBD2 (6 bases). The CDR3 totals 16 residues. Germline values: CDR1 SGHRS, CDR2 YFSETQ. Trimming took off 4 bases at V and 2 bases at J, with 17 bases between the two ends. The CDR3 region is CASSAVGGLFTDTQYF. CDR3 DNA sequence: TGCGCCAGCAGCGCAGTGGGGGGACTGTTCACAGATACGCAGTATTTT.

The chain recombines TRBV24-1 with TRBJ2-5; 7 nucleotides agree with TRBD1. The CDR3 covers 20 residues. The V and J ends lost 4 bases and 4 bases, in that order; junction bases with no gene match: 23. Per the germline V gene, CDR1 is KGHDR and CDR2 is SFDVKD. The CDR3 region has the DNA TGTGCCACCAGTGACTCAGGGGTACACAGGGGACAAGGATTTGGAGAGACCCAGTACTTC. Translation gives CATSDSGVHRGQGFGETQYF.

V and J are TRBV24-1 and TRBJ2-2, with D unresolved. The germline V and J ends were trimmed by 3 bases and 1 base, with 5 bases remaining between them. This CDR3 has 14 residues. Per the germline V gene, CDR1 is KGHDR and CDR2 is SFDVKD. The CDR3: CATSDGRNTGELFF. The CDR3 DNA is TGTGCCACCAGTGATGGCCGGAACACCGGGGAGCTGTTTTTT.

This clonotype has ten or more counts. This chain uses TRBV7-6 with TRBJ2-7; TRBD2 is a possible D gene (6 bases). CDR3 length: 15 amino acids. Germline V gene sequence: CDR1 SGHVS, CDR2 FNYEAQ. Trimming removed 1 base from V and 0 bases from J, with 10 bases in between. Here the CDR3 DNA reads TGTGCCAGCAGCTTAGTGGAGGGTAGCTCCTACGAGCAGTACTTC. Its translation: CASSLVEGSSYEQYF.

V and J are TRBV5-4 and TRBJ2-3, with a weak D call TRBD2 (6 bases). This CDR3 comprises 15 residues. CDR1 and CDR2 (germline): SGHNT, YYREEE (reference sequence). The V gene lost 1 base and the J gene lost 0 bases, with 9 bases spanning the gap. The CDR3 sequence: CASSLLGLSTDTQYF. In DNA form, the CDR3 reads TGTGCCAGCAGCTTGTTGGGACTGAGCACAGATACGCAGTATTTT.